The following is a TCR beta chain sequence with its context. Its antigen is not known. Cells sorted by CD45RO/CCR7/CD25/CD127/CD95/CD27 comprised CD4+ naive, central memory, regulatory and stem cell-like memory cells. The whole isolated RNA underwent reverse transcription, so sequencing captured expressed TCRB transcripts. Method: immunoSEQ multiplex PCR; TCRdb's copy keeps in-frame clones and lacks some. The sample holds 600,000 to 700,000 clones, roughly 13% seen once. The data were taken from a study of beta chain features in type 1 diabetes. The study, taken as a whole, reports: TCRB CDR3s from Type 1 diabetes patients were moderately but significantly shorter in all four CD4+ subsets.

J lost 2 bases, V lost 5 bases, and 12 bases had no gene match. The germline gives CDR1 SQVTM, CDR2 ANQGSEA. The CDR3 contains 18 residues. The chain has TRBV29-1 and TRBJ2-6, with 10 bases matching TRBD1. Sequenced material: naive CD4+ T cells from blood. This clonotype was obtained from a young man with type 1 diabetes. The CDR3 here is CSVLSPGQGPTGANVLTF. In DNA, the CDR3 is TGCAGCGTTCTCTCCCCGGGACAGGGGCCGACTGGGGCCAACGTCCTGACTTTC.